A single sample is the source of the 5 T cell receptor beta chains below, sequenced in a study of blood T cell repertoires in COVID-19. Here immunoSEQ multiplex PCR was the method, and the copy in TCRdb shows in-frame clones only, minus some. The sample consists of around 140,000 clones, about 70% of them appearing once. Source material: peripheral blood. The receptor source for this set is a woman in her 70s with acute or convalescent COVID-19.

CDR3: CASSRLAGEKQYF. In DNA form, the CDR3 reads TGTGCCAGCAGCCGACTAGCGGGGGAGAAGCAGTACTTC. The chain carries TRBV27 and TRBJ2-7; 12 positions agree with TRBD2. The V gene end was trimmed by 6 bases and the J gene end by 8 bases; junction bases not matched to a gene: 5. CDR3 length: 13 amino acids. From germline, CDR1 is MNHEY and CDR2 SMNVEV (reference sequence).

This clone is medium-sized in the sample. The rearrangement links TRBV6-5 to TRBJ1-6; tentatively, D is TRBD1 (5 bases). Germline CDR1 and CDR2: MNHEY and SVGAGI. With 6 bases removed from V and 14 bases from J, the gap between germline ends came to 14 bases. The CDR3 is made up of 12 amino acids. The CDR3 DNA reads TGTGCCAGCAGCCCCCCTCAGGGTTCCCTCCACTTT. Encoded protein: CASSPPQGSLHF.

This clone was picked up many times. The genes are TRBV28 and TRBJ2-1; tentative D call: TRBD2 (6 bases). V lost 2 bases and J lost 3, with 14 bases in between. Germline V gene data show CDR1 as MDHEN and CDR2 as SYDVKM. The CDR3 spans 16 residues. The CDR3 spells CASSLEGAGFYNEQFF. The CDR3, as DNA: TGTGCCAGCAGTTTAGAAGGGGCGGGGTTCTACAATGAGCAGTTCTTC.

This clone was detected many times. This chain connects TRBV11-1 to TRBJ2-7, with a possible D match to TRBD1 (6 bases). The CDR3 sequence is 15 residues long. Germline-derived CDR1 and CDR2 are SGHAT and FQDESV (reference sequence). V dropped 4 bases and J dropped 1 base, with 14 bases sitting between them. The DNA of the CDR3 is TGTGCCAGCAGCTCGCTCGGGACACAGTCCTACGAGCAGTACTTC. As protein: CASSSLGTQSYEQYF.

The CDR3 reads CASSQDGAAARYNEQFF. The CDR3 DNA reads TGCGCCAGCAGCCAAGATGGGGCGGCTGCCCGCTACAATGAGCAGTTCTTC. V is TRBV4-1 and J is TRBJ2-1, with a weak D call TRBD1 (5 bases). Germline V gene lookup returns CDR1 MGHRA and CDR2 YSYEKL. The CDR3 contains 17 residues. The V and J ends lost 0 bases and 3 bases respectively, with 15 bases between them.